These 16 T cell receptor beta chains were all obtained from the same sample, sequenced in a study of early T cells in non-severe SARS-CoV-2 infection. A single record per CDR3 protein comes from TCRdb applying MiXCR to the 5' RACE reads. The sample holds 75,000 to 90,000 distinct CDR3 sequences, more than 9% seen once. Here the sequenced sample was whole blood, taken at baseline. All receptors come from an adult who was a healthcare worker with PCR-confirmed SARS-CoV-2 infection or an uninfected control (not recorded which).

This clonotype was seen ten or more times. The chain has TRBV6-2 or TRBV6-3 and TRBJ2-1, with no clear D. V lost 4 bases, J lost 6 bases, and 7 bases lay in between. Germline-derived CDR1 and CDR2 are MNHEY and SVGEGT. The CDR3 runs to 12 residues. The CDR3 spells CASSSQVNEQFF. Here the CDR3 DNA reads TGTGCCAGCAGTTCGCAGGTCAATGAGCAGTTCTTC.

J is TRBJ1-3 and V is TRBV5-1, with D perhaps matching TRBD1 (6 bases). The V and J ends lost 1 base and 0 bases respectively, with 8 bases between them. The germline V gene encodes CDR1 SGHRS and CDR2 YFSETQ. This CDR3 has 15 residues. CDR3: CASSLTGSSGNTIYF. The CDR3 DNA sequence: TGCGCCAGCAGCTTGACAGGGAGCTCTGGAAACACCATATATTTT.

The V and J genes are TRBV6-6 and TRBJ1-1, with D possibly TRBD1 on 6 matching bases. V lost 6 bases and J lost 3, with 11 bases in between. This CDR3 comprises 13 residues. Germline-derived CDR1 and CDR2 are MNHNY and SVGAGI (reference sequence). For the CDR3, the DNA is TGTGCCAGCAGATGGACAGACTACACTGAAGCTTTCTTT. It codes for CASRWTDYTEAFF.

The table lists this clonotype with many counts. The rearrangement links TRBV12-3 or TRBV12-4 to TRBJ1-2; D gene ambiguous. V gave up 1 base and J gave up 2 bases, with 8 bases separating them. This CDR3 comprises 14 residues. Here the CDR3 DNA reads TGTGCCAGCAGTTTAGACAGATCGAACTATGGCTACACCTTC. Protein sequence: CASSLDRSNYGYTF.

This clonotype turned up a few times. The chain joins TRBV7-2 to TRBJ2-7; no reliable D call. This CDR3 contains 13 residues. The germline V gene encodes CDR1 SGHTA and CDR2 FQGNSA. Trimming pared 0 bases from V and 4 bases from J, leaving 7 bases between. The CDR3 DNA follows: TGTGCCAGCAGCTTAGCCCTCCCATACGAGCAGTACTTC. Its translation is CASSLALPYEQYF.

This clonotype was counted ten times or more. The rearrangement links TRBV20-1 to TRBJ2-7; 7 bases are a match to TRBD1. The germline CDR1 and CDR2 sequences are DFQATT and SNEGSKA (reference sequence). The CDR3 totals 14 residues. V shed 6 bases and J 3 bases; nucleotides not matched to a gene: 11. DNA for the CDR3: TGCAGTGCCCATGAAGCGACAGGGCGCTACGAGCAGTACTTC. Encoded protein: CSAHEATGRYEQYF.

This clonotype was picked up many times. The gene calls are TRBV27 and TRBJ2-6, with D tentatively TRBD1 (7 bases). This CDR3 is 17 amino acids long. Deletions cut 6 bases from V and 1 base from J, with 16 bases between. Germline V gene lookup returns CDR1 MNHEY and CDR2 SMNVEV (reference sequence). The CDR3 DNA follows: TGTGCCAGCAGCCCATGGAGGGGGCAGTCTGGGGCCAACGTCCTGACTTTC. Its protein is CASSPWRGQSGANVLTF.

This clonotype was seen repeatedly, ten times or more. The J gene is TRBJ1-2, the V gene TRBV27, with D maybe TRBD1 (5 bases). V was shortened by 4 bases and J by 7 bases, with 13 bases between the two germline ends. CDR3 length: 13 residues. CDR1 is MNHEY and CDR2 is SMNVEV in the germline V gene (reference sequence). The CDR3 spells CASSYRHLTGYTF. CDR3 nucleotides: TGTGCCAGCAGTTACAGGCACCTTACTGGCTACACCTTC.

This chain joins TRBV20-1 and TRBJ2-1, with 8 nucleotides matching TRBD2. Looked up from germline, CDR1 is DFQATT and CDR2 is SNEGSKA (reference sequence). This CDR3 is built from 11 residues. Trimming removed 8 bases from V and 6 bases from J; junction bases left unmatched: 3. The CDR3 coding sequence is TGCAGTCCCGGGGGGGGCAATGAGCAGTTCTTC. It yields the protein CSPGGGNEQFF.

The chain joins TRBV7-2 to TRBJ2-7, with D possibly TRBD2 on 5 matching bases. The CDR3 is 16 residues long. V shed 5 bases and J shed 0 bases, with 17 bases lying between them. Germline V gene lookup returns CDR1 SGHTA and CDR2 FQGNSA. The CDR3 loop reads CASSPLGRAPSYEQYF. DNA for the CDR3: TGTGCCAGCAGCCCTCTTGGGCGGGCGCCCTCCTACGAGCAGTACTTC.

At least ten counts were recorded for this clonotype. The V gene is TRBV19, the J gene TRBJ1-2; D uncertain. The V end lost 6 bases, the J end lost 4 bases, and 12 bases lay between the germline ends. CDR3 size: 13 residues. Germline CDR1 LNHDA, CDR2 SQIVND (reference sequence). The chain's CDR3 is CASSWSDSYGYTF. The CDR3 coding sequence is TGTGCCAGTAGCTGGTCAGACTCCTATGGCTACACCTTC.

The CDR3 region has the DNA TGTGCCAGCAGCTCCGGGGAAGACACTGAAGCTTTCTTT. The encoded protein is CASSSGEDTEAFF. The V gene is TRBV11-3, the J gene TRBJ1-1; no clear D. The CDR3 spans 13 residues. Germline CDR1 reads SGHNT; CDR2 reads YENEEA. V was cut by 4 bases and J by 3 bases, with 9 bases left in between.

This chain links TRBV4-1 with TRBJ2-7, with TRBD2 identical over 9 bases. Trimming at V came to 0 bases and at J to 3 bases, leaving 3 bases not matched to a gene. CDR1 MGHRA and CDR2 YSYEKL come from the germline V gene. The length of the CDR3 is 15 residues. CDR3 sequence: CASSQELAGHYEQYF. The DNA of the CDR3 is TGCGCCAGCAGCCAAGAACTAGCGGGCCACTACGAGCAGTACTTC.

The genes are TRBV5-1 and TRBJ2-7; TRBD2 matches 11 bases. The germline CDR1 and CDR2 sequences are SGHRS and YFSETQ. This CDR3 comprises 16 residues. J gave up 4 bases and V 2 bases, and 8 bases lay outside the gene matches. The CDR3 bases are TGCGCCAGCAGCTTACAACACGGGACTAGCGGTTACGAGCAGTACTTC. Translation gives CASSLQHGTSGYEQYF. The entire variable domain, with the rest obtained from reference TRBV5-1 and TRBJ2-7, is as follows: KAGVTQTPRYLIKTRGQQVTLSCSPISGHRSVSWYQQTPGQGLQFLFEYFSETQRNKGNFPGRFSGRQFSNSRSEMNVSTLELGDSALYLCASSLQHGTSGYEQYFGPGTRLTVT.

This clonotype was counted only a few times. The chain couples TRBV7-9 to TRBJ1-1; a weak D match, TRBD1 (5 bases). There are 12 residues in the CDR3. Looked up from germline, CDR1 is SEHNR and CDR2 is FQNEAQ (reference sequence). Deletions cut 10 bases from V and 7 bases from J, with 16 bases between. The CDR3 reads CATGTAGREAFF. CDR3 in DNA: TGTGCCACCGGGACTGCGGGGCGTGAAGCTTTCTTT.

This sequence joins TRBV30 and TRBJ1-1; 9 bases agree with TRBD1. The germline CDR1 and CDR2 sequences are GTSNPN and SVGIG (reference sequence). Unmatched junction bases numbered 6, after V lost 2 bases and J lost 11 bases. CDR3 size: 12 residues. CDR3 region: CAWSLQGAKAFF. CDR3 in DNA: TGTGCCTGGAGTCTACAGGGGGCAAAGGCTTTCTTT.